The present entry profiles one T cell receptor (beta chain) with its context. The specificity of this receptor is unknown. From each donor, a roughly 2.3 ml peripheral blood sample was collected into PAXgene tubes and stored at -80 degrees C. Without any T cell sorting, total RNA was extracted from whole blood using the PAXgene blood miRNA kit on an automated QIAcube. Deep TCRalpha and TCRbeta repertoire profiling with unique molecular barcoding was performed on peripheral blood of monozygotic twin pairs concordant or discordant for inflammatory bowel disease. Smoking habits were recorded for all twin pairs, and each individual was classified as a current, former or never smoker. The data belong to a study of monozygotic twins with inflammatory bowel disease (dated by TCRdb to between 2019 and 2020). About the investigation overall: The full study comprised about 28 monozygotic twin pairs: nine German pairs (four IBD-concordant, five IBD-discordant) and 19 IBD-discordant Danish pairs. Each individual had, on average, about 151 000 unique TCRalpha sequences and 181 000 unique TCRbeta sequences available for analysis. The search for disease-associated traits relied mainly on comparing IBD patients with their genetically identical healthy co-twins within discordant pairs. Paper-wide results and their limitations: Background noise and inter-individual variability may have been introduced into the repertoires by the differing immunosuppressive treatments among patients. IBD patients shared fewer clonotypes with other individuals than healthy twins did, most markedly in patients showing signs of disease activity. Repertoire similarity did not differ between concordant and discordant twins, possibly due to limited statistical power. No single strong signal or clonotype linked to IBD turned up in the results, so the idea that one exists was not supported. A decrease in TCRbeta repertoire diversity, as measured by inverse Simpson index, was observed in IBD patients compared with their healthy co-twins. Different T cell subtypes could not be distinguished in the analysis.

Library preparation was by 5' RACE. For each TCR library, about 4,000 ng of total RNA was used. For each sample, cDNA synthesis was carried out in eight separate reactions using SMARTScribe reverse transcriptase. During cDNA synthesis, unique molecular identifiers containing a 6-nucleotide sample barcode were introduced by template switching. Two nested PCRs of about 15 and 9 cycles amplified the TCRalpha and TCRbeta cDNA, and bead purification followed each PCR. Before amplification, the cDNA was both treated with uracil DNA-glycosylase and purified with the QIAquick PCR purification kit. In the second PCR, Illumina TruSeq-compatible adapters and sample-specific barcodes were added. TapeStation and Qubit were used to check library quality and concentration, and around 5.3 ng of each library was pooled. Pooled libraries were sequenced on an Illumina HiSeq2500 single-index Rapid Run with 2 x 100 bp reads and custom sequencing primers. Processing in the source paper ran as follows. MiGEC version 1.2.6 was used for UMI-based consensus assembly, which corrected PCR and sequencing errors. MiXCR version 2.1.1 handled V(D)J alignment, clonotype assembly and CDR3 extraction. Normalisation of gene usage, clonotype sharing and MAIT/NKT TCR abundance was achieved by analysing the top 1000, 10 000 and 20 000 clonotypes per sample. Diversity was computed as the inverse Simpson index with the vegan R package after downsampling to 27 000 UMIs. Paired Mann-Whitney U tests were applied to discordant twin pairs, and Benjamini-Hochberg correction was used for multiple testing. Reads reprocessed by TCRdb are summarized as one entry per CDR3 protein sequence, and DNA is absent. These V and J calls originate from TCRdb's pipeline instead of the authors' own analysis. This sample's clone table shows 210,000 or so distinct CDR3 sequences. The top ten hold about 8% of the sample.

The germline V gene supplies CDR1 SNHLY and CDR2 FYNNEI. The CDR3 numbers 14 residues from cysteine through phenylalanine. The protein alone is recorded here. The sequence was collected from a human donor with ulcerative colitis or Crohn's disease, or a healthy co-twin of an affected twin (not recorded which). Rearrangement joined TRBV2 to TRBJ2-2; TCRdb names TRBD1, which stays unverified in the absence of DNA. The material sequenced was blood. The CDR3 protein is CASTGGSNTGELFF.